This T cell receptor beta chain was sequenced in a study of CD8+CD57+ T cells in acquired aplastic anemia. CD8+CD57+ cell expansion, shown by flow cytometry, had occurred in the patients selected for sequencing. This clonotype was counted a few times. In germline, CDR1 is MNHNS, CDR2 SASEGT. The V end lost 10 bases, the J end lost 8 bases, and 27 bases lay between the germline ends. This CDR3 region has 16 residues. It was genomic DNA that served as the template for profiling TCR beta VDJ and CDR3. TCRdb ran MiXCR on the reads and lists one entry per CDR3 protein. The table has around 250,000 distinct CDR3 sequences, 70% to 85% seen once; the top ten hold approximately 42%.

Sequenced material: sorted CD4+, CD8+, or CD8+CD57+ T cells (not recorded which) from PBMCs. The origin of this receptor is a human donor with aplastic anemia. The J gene is TRBJ2-1, the V gene TRBV6-1; tentative D call: TRBD1 (7 bases). CDR3 DNA: TGTGCCATCTCTCAGGGGGGCGGAAACGGTCAGGATGAGCAGTTCTTC. It is translated as CAISQGGGNGQDEQFF.